Each of the 3 T cell receptor beta chains below was sequenced from the same sample in a study of immune evolution from preneoplasia to lung adenocarcinoma. The table came from immunoSEQ multiplex PCR; TCRdb's copy has only in-frame clones and leaves some out. The table includes 3,500 to 5,000 clones, around nine tenths detected once. The sequencing sample was made of FFPE minimally invasive lung adenocarcinoma tissue. The receptors originated from a donor aged 70 or over with lung adenocarcinoma.

The rearrangement joins TRBV7-9 to TRBJ2-7, with D perhaps matching TRBD1 or TRBD2 (5 bases each). Trimming pared 5 bases from V and 5 bases from J, leaving 16 bases between. The CDR3 runs to 14 residues. The germline CDR1 and CDR2 sequences are SEHNR and FQNEAQ (reference sequence). The CDR3 loop is CASSRLRLGDEQYF. The CDR3 DNA sequence: TGTGCCAGCAGCCGCCTGAGGTTGGGGGACGAGCAGTACTTC. The variable domain in full, completed from reference TRBV7-9 and TRBJ2-7, reads DTGVSQNPRHKITKRGQNVTFRCDPISEHNRLYWYRQTLGQGPEFLTYFQNEAQLEKSRLLSDRFSAERPKGSFSTLEIQRTEQGDSAMYLCASSRLRLGDEQYFGPGTRLTVT.

This clone was seen a single time. The chain uses TRBV7-9 and TRBJ2-5, with TRBD2 matching 7 bases. Germline loops: CDR1 SEHNR, CDR2 FQNEAQ (reference sequence). The junction had 13 bases not matched to a gene; V was cut back by 6 bases and J by 0 bases. The CDR3 contains 17 residues. DNA for the CDR3: TGTGCCAGCAGTTTTCGTGGGGGGGGGATAGACCAAGAGACCCAGTACTTC. This gives the protein CASSFRGGGIDQETQYF.

The chain couples TRBV2 to TRBJ1-5, with TRBD1 matching 9 bases. Trimming at V came to 5 bases and at J to 4 bases, leaving 6 bases not matched to a gene. Germline CDR1 SNHLY, CDR2 FYNNEI. The CDR3 is 15 amino acids. The CDR3 region is CASSLATGGNQPQHF. CDR3 nucleotide sequence: TGTGCCAGCAGTTTGGCGACAGGGGGAAATCAGCCCCAGCATTTT.